The text below deals with one TCR beta chain. This CDR3 contains 16 residues. CDR1 and CDR2 from the germline V gene are ENHRY and SYGVKD. J lost 0 bases, V lost 3 bases, and 6 bases had no gene match. The participants were between about 18 and 89 years old and came from 24 US areas. Some clones are missing from TCRdb's copy, which holds only in-frame ones; the method was immunoSEQ multiplex PCR. Of about 270,000 clones in the sample, just over 85% are singletons; the top ten hold roughly a sixth. This sample stems from a study of blood T cell repertoires in COVID-19. Study overall: Italy, Spain and the United States were the sources of the convalescent and acute COVID-19 samples. T cells, B-cell-depleted T cells, or PBMCs provided the cDNA or gDNA that served as material.

The V gene is TRBV10-3, the J gene TRBJ1-2, with TRBD1 identical over 8 bases. The sequenced sample was PBMCs or T cells enriched from blood (not recorded which). The sequence was collected from a man between 18 and 29 years old who had recovered from COVID-19. The CDR3: CAISEPDRVANYGYTF. Here the CDR3 DNA reads TGTGCCATCAGTGAACCGGACAGGGTAGCTAACTATGGCTACACCTTC.